The 14 T cell receptor beta chains listed next were all sequenced from one sample in a study of cytomegalovirus exposure and HLA in healthy donors. Libraries were prepared by immunoSEQ multiplex PCR; TCRdb keeps only in-frame clonotypes and omits some of them. Of about 98,000 clones detected, around 88% appear once; the ten largest clones hold under 4.5%. The sample was PBMCs. The receptors here all came from a woman under 40 in good health and CMV-seronegative.

Of note for this clone: Sequence at one end of the junction differs from germline and may be a read error. J is TRBJ2-6 and V is TRBV28; D possibly corresponds to TRBD1 (5 bases). In germline, CDR1 is MDHEN, CDR2 SYDVKM. The CDR3 sequence is 15 residues long. The CDR3 coding sequence is TGTGCCAGCAGTTCCGGGTTCTCTGGGGCCAACGTCTTGACTTTC. Encoded protein: CASSSGFSGANVLTF.

The DNA of the CDR3 is TGTGCCAGCAGCTTGGACATCCATGGCTACACCTTC. Residues: CASSLDIHGYTF. The chain couples TRBV5-4 to TRBJ1-2, with D unresolved. The V gene's germline CDR1 is SGHNT and CDR2 YYREEE (reference sequence). The V end was cut by 0 bases, the J end by 6 bases, with 6 bases between. The CDR3 runs 12 residues.

The chain has TRBV9 and TRBJ2-2; 8 nucleotides match TRBD1. The germline CDR1 and CDR2 sequences are SGDLS and YYNGEE. V was clipped by 4 bases and J by 7 bases; unmatched bases: 9. The CDR3 consists of 15 residues. CDR3 DNA: TGTGCCAGCAGCCCCCGGCAGGGGGCGTTCGGGGAGCTGTTTTTT. Translation: CASSPRQGAFGELFF.

The CDR3 DNA sequence: TGTGCCAGCAGCCACGGAAGGGGCCATGGTGTAGTCTATGGCTACACCTTC. Protein sequence: CASSHGRGHGVVYGYTF. This chain joins TRBV11-2 and TRBJ1-2; D is perhaps TRBD1 (5 bases). The germline CDR1 and CDR2 sequences are SGHAT and FQNNGV. The V end lost 5 bases, the J end lost 4 bases, and 23 bases lay between the germline ends. CDR3 length: 17 amino acids.

V usage is TRBV7-3 and J usage is TRBJ2-1; a possible D gene is TRBD2 (6 bases). Deletions cut 2 bases from V and 8 bases from J, with 16 bases between. CDR1 and CDR2 (germline): SGHTA, FQGTGA. The CDR3 spans 15 residues. CDR3: CASSLRETVRDEQFF. CDR3 DNA: TGTGCCAGCAGCTTACGGGAGACGGTTAGGGATGAGCAGTTCTTC.

This rearrangement joins TRBV19 to TRBJ2-7; TRBD1 matches 9 bases. V was pared by 5 bases and J by 5 bases, with 7 bases of the junction left unmatched. The CDR3 is made up of 14 amino acids. Looked up from germline, CDR1 is LNHDA and CDR2 is SQIVND (reference sequence). The CDR3 DNA is TGTGCCAGTAGTGTCCGGGACAGGGACGACGAGCAGTACTTC. This encodes CASSVRDRDDEQYF.

The CDR3 DNA follows: TGTGCCAGCACCGCCGACAGTGCTGGAAACACCATATATTTT. This codes for CASTADSAGNTIYF. The chain links TRBV2 to TRBJ1-3, with D tentatively TRBD1 (5 bases). CDR1 SNHLY and CDR2 FYNNEI come from the germline V gene. Trimming stripped 7 bases from V and 2 bases from J, with 12 bases between. The CDR3 has 14 residues.

V gene TRBV15 combines with J gene TRBJ2-3; 12 nucleotides align to TRBD2. CDR1 and CDR2 from the germline V gene are LNHNV and YYDKDF (reference sequence). V shed 1 base, J shed 3 bases, and the junction held 8 bases outside the gene matches. This CDR3 has 18 amino acids. CDR3 nucleotides: TGTGCCACCAGCAGAGGCATAACTAGCGGGAGGAGGACAGATACGCAGTATTTT. This gives the protein CATSRGITSGRRTDTQYF.

The V call is TRBV7-6, the J call TRBJ1-2; 10 nucleotides agree with TRBD1. The CDR3 is 15 amino acids. Trimming took 1 base from V and 7 from J; bases not matched to a gene: 6. Germline-derived CDR1 and CDR2 are SGHVS and FNYEAQ. CDR3: CASSLGGTGVFGYTF. CDR3 nucleotides: TGTGCCAGCAGCTTAGGTGGGACAGGGGTTTTTGGCTACACCTTC.

This chain links TRBV7-3 with TRBJ2-5; possible D gene TRBD1, 5 bases. This CDR3 is built from 14 residues. Germline V gene lookup returns CDR1 SGHTA and CDR2 FQGTGA. Trimming took off 4 bases at V and 5 bases at J, with 14 bases between the two ends. The CDR3 protein is CASSSMGLGETQYF. The CDR3 DNA is TGTGCCAGCAGCTCCATGGGGCTGGGGGAGACCCAGTACTTC.

The genes are TRBV11-3 and TRBJ2-1; TRBD1 matches 10 bases. CDR3 length: 14 amino acids. Per germline, CDR1 SGHNT and CDR2 YENEEA. V shed 8 bases, J shed 3 bases, and the junction held 4 bases outside the gene matches. DNA for the CDR3: TGTGCCAGCCAGCGGACAGGGGGCTACAATGAGCAGTTCTTC. It yields the protein CASQRTGGYNEQFF.

The V call is TRBV6-1, the J call TRBJ1-2; TRBD1 is a possible D gene (6 bases). The CDR3 totals 14 residues. Trimming took 7 bases from V and 4 from J, leaving 16 bases between them. Germline CDR1 and CDR2: MNHNS and SASEGT. For the CDR3, the DNA is TGTGCCAGCACAGAGGCAGGGGCTCTCTATGGCTACACCTTC. Translating gives CASTEAGALYGYTF.

For this clone: Distinct nucleotide sequences in the sample also encode this CDR3. The chain couples TRBV6-1 to TRBJ1-1; 7 bases are shared with TRBD1. The CDR3 totals 15 residues. The germline V gene encodes CDR1 MNHNS and CDR2 SASEGT. After removal of 4 bases from V and 0 bases from J, the junction contained 5 bases not matched to a gene. For the CDR3, the DNA is TGTGCCAGCAGTGCTCGGACAGGATTGAACACTGAAGCTTTCTTT. Amino acids: CASSARTGLNTEAFF.

This clone was counted a single time. CDR3: CASSSWTSGRGNEQFF. In DNA form, the CDR3 reads TGTGCCAGTAGTTCGTGGACTAGCGGGAGGGGTAATGAGCAGTTCTTC. V usage is TRBV19 and J usage is TRBJ2-1, with 15 bases that match TRBD2. The V and J ends lost 5 bases and 7 bases, in that order; junction bases with no gene match: 6. Germline V CDR1 and CDR2: LNHDA, SQIVND (reference sequence). CDR3 length: 16 residues.